This record covers a single TCR beta chain. The record originates from a study of blood T cell repertoires in COVID-19. About the study: From the United States, Italy and Spain came samples of acute and convalescent COVID-19. The analysed material was cDNA or gDNA that came from T cells, B-cell-depleted T cells, or PBMCs.

Per the study methods: Estimation of nucleated cell counts relied on the amplification of reference gene primers. Method: immunoSEQ multiplex PCR; TCRdb's copy keeps in-frame clones and lacks some. V, J and clone size were drawn from that table, and D and trimming were deduced from the DNA. The profile shows about 160,000 clones, roughly 80% of them singletons. Material: peripheral blood. The source of this sequence is a woman of 80 years or more with acute or convalescent COVID-19.

The CDR3 protein is CASKTGTGNTEAFF. CDR3 sequence (DNA): TGTGCCAGCAAAACCGGGACAGGGAACACTGAAGCTTTCTTT. The rearrangement uses TRBV19 and TRBJ1-1; 8 bases match TRBD1. V dropped 9 bases and J dropped 1; count of bases not matched to a gene: 7. The CDR3 is made up of 14 amino acids. Germline loops: CDR1 LNHDA, CDR2 SQIVND (reference sequence).